One and the same sample provided the 27 T cell receptor beta chains below, sequenced in a study of shared clonotypes between healthy human individuals. Positively selected for CCR7, the CD45RO-negative cells used as naive CD8 cells excluded terminally differentiated effector memory CD45RA+ cells. Here immunoSEQ multiplex PCR was the method, and the copy in TCRdb shows in-frame clones only, minus some. The repertoire consists of about 2 million clones, with roughly 95% occurring once and the leading ten covering more than 0.95%. The specimen sequenced was naive CD8+ T cells sorted from blood. Receptor source: a man aged 18 to 29 in good health.

This clone was picked up one time. The chain recombines TRBV9 with TRBJ2-3, with no clear D. The V gene lost 7 bases and the J gene lost 4 bases, with 16 bases spanning the gap. Looked up from germline, CDR1 is SGDLS and CDR2 is YYNGEE. The CDR3 totals 14 residues. Here the CDR3 reads CASGSRLAPDTQYF. The CDR3 nucleotides are TGTGCCAGCGGGTCTCGACTTGCTCCAGATACGCAGTATTTT.

The chain combines TRBV19 with TRBJ2-3; tentative D call: TRBD2 (6 bases). Germline CDR1 is LNHDA and CDR2 is SQIVND (reference sequence). This CDR3 is built from 15 residues. Trimming took 4 bases from V and 5 from J, leaving 16 bases between them. In DNA, the CDR3 is TGTGCCAGTAGTAGCCTGGAGGGCCTCGGAGATACGCAGTATTTT. It codes for CASSSLEGLGDTQYF. Drawing the rest from reference TRBV19 and TRBJ2-3, the complete variable domain is DGGITQSPKYLFRKEGQNVTLSCEQNLNHDAMYWYRQDPGQGLRLIYYSQIVNDFQKGDIAEGYSVSREKKESFPLTVTSAQKNPTAFYLCASSSLEGLGDTQYFGPGTRLTVL.

V is TRBV6-5 and J is TRBJ1-2, with no clear D. The CDR3 runs to 12 residues. The germline CDR1 and CDR2 sequences are MNHEY and SVGAGI. Trimming left V 5 bases short and J 8 bases short, with 12 bases between. For the CDR3, the DNA is TGTGCCAGCAGTGAAGAGACGGAGGGCTACACCTTC. Amino acid sequence: CASSEETEGYTF.

The chain recombines TRBV7-2 with TRBJ1-1; 7 bases fit TRBD1. V was clipped by 5 bases and J by 1 base; unmatched bases: 10. Germline V gives CDR1 SGHTA, CDR2 FQGNSA. The CDR3 extends over 16 amino acids. CDR3 sequence: CASSQGVSGANTEAFF. The CDR3 region has the DNA TGTGCCAGCAGCCAGGGGGTGTCGGGGGCGAACACTGAAGCTTTCTTT.

V usage is TRBV7-9 and J usage is TRBJ2-1; D is unclear. V was pared by 5 bases and J by 4 bases, with 12 bases between. CDR1 SEHNR and CDR2 FQNEAQ come from the germline V gene (reference sequence). This CDR3 is 14 amino acids long. The CDR3 coding sequence is TGTGCCAGCAGCACCGTCGGGTCTTACAATGAGCAGTTCTTC. Protein: CASSTVGSYNEQFF.

This clone was found once. The J gene is TRBJ1-2, the V gene TRBV9, with D maybe TRBD1 (5 bases). The germline CDR1 and CDR2 sequences are SGDLS and YYNGEE. V was shortened by 4 bases and J by 3 bases, with 22 bases between the two germline ends. CDR3 length: 17 amino acids. The CDR3 is CASSSSPGPRLDYGYTF. CDR3 sequence (DNA): TGTGCCAGCAGCTCATCCCCGGGGCCCCGGCTTGACTATGGCTACACCTTC. Combining the CDR3 with reference TRBV9 and TRBJ1-2 gives the whole variable domain DSGVTQTPKHLITATGQRVTLRCSPRSGDLSVYWYQQSLDQGLQFLIQYYNGEERAKGNILERFSAQQFPDLHSELNLSSLELGDSALYFCASSSSPGPRLDYGYTFGSGTRLTVV.

The rearrangement joins TRBV11-2 to TRBJ2-7; 10 bases agree with TRBD2. J gave up 4 bases and V 4 bases, and 7 bases lay outside the gene matches. Germline-derived CDR1 and CDR2 are SGHAT and FQNNGV. The CDR3 covers 15 residues. The CDR3, as DNA: TGTGCCAGCAGCTCTCAAGCGGGAGGGCCTTACGAGCAGTACTTC. Encoded protein: CASSSQAGGPYEQYF.

The V and J genes are TRBV4-1 and TRBJ2-1, with D perhaps TRBD2 (6 bases). CDR3 length: 15 amino acids. Deletions cut 0 bases from V and 3 bases from J, with 9 bases between. CDR1 is MGHRA, CDR2 YSYEKL, per germline. CDR3 protein: CASSQDGTLYNEQFF. In DNA, the CDR3 is TGCGCCAGCAGCCAAGATGGGACTCTCTACAATGAGCAGTTCTTC.

This clone was counted once. The CDR3 region is CAWIEYGGEGYGYTF. The CDR3, as DNA: TGTGCCTGGATAGAATATGGGGGCGAGGGATATGGCTACACCTTC. V usage is TRBV30 and J usage is TRBJ1-2; D is perhaps TRBD1 (6 bases). V was pared by 4 bases and J by 5 bases, with 20 bases between. Germline-derived CDR1 and CDR2 are GTSNPN and SVGIG (reference sequence). The CDR3 loop spans 15 amino acids.

The chain carries TRBV2 and TRBJ2-7; D not resolved. The CDR3 consists of 14 residues. V gave up 1 base and J gave up 3 bases, with 10 bases separating them. Germline V lookup: CDR1 SNHLY, CDR2 FYNNEI. CDR3 coding DNA: TGTGCCAGCAGTGAAGGGAGACACAGCTACGAGCAGTACTTC. Translation gives CASSEGRHSYEQYF.

This chain links TRBV6-1 with TRBJ2-3; 12 bases line up with TRBD2. Germline trimming cut 2 bases from V and 5 bases from J; bases unmatched to any gene: 11. Germline CDR1 reads MNHNS; CDR2 reads SASEGT. The CDR3 covers 18 residues. The DNA of the CDR3 is TGTGCCAGCAGTGAAAGACTCCTAGCGGGGGGGCCGTTAGATACGCAGTATTTT. Residues: CASSERLLAGGPLDTQYF.

CDR3: CASSPTGAMNTEAFF. CDR3 nucleotides: TGTGCCAGCAGTCCCACGGGAGCGATGAACACTGAAGCTTTCTTT. This rearrangement joins TRBV28 to TRBJ1-1; D is undetermined. The CDR3 has 15 residues. V lost 5 bases to trimming and J lost 0 bases, with 13 bases between them. Germline lookup yields CDR1 MDHEN and CDR2 SYDVKM.

The chain employs TRBV27 and TRBJ2-1; D is uncertain. Trimming took 10 bases from V and 2 from J, leaving 9 bases between them. Germline CDR1 reads MNHEY; CDR2 reads SMNVEV (reference sequence). There are 12 residues in the CDR3. CDR3 nucleotide sequence: TGTGCCACCACCGACCCCTACAATGAGCAGTTCTTC. Translating it yields CATTDPYNEQFF.

The V gene is TRBV7-9, the J gene TRBJ1-4; 8 nucleotides align to TRBD1. The CDR3 runs to 17 residues. Germline V gene data show CDR1 as SEHNR and CDR2 as FQNEAQ (reference sequence). Losses at the gene ends were 6 bases for V and 5 bases for J; bases not matched to a gene: 14. CDR3 amino acids: CASSSVGQGSLNEKLFF. CDR3 bases: TGTGCCAGCAGTTCGGTTGGACAGGGAAGTTTAAATGAAAAACTGTTTTTT. Drawing the rest from reference TRBV7-9 and TRBJ1-4, the complete variable domain is DTGVSQNPRHKITKRGQNVTFRCDPISEHNRLYWYRQTLGQGPEFLTYFQNEAQLEKSRLLSDRFSAERPKGSFSTLEIQRTEQGDSAMYLCASSSVGQGSLNEKLFFGSGTQLSVL.

This chain joins TRBV7-6 and TRBJ2-7; D is possibly TRBD1 (5 bases). This CDR3 region has 14 residues. V was shortened by 1 base and J by 7 bases, with 14 bases between the two germline ends. Germline V gene lookup returns CDR1 SGHVS and CDR2 FNYEAQ. DNA of the CDR3: TGTGCCAGCAGCTTAGATCTAGGGGCACAGGAGCAGTACTTC. Protein: CASSLDLGAQEQYF.

CDR3 region: CASSQAPGGGYNEQFF. CDR3 coding DNA: TGCGCCAGCAGCCAAGCCCCGGGGGGGGGCTACAATGAGCAGTTCTTC. V usage is TRBV4-1 and J usage is TRBJ2-1; 8 bases are a match to TRBD2. The length of the CDR3 is 16 residues. V dropped 1 base and J dropped 3; count of bases not matched to a gene: 5. The V gene's germline CDR1 is MGHRA and CDR2 YSYEKL.

The chain is built from TRBV27 and TRBJ2-7; TRBD1 matches 7 bases. Germline CDR1 MNHEY, CDR2 SMNVEV (reference sequence). Trimming at V came to 5 bases and at J to 5 bases, leaving 9 bases not matched to a gene. The CDR3 contains 14 residues. CDR3 bases: TGTGCCAGCAGTACGATTGGACAGGCTAACGAGCAGTACTTC. Protein: CASSTIGQANEQYF.

V and J are TRBV4-1 and TRBJ1-4, with D tentatively TRBD1 (5 bases). Germline V CDR1 and CDR2: MGHRA, YSYEKL. The CDR3 runs to 14 residues. Trimming stripped 6 bases from V and 4 bases from J, with 12 bases between. The DNA of the CDR3 is TGCGCCAGCAGTCAATGGGGGAATAATGAAAAACTGTTTTTT. It encodes CASSQWGNNEKLFF.

Note on this clone: The sample contains more than one DNA sequence encoding this CDR3. The chain is built from TRBV9 and TRBJ1-1; 7 bases match TRBD1. CDR3 length: 15 amino acids. Germline V gene sequence: CDR1 SGDLS, CDR2 YYNGEE. The V gene end was trimmed by 0 bases and the J gene end by 2 bases; junction bases not matched to a gene: 4. CDR3 loop: CASSVGGGANTEAFF. In DNA, the CDR3 is TGTGCCAGCAGCGTAGGAGGGGGCGCAAACACTGAAGCTTTCTTT.

The V gene is TRBV6-5, the J gene TRBJ1-2, with D perhaps matching TRBD1 (5 bases). V dropped 2 bases and J dropped 0 bases, with 10 bases sitting between them. CDR3 length equals 15 residues. Germline V gene sequence: CDR1 MNHEY, CDR2 SVGAGI. The CDR3 DNA reads TGTGCCAGCAGTTACGACGGGGCGGCTAACTATGGCTACACCTTC. Translating it yields CASSYDGAANYGYTF.

The rearrangement links TRBV28 to TRBJ1-4; D remains ambiguous. Trimming removed 1 base at V and 8 bases at J, with 8 bases between. This CDR3 comprises 13 residues. The germline CDR1 and CDR2 sequences are MDHEN and SYDVKM. The CDR3 protein is CASSLFWEEKLFF. CDR3 DNA sequence: TGTGCCAGCAGTTTATTTTGGGAAGAAAAACTGTTTTTT.

This clone occurred a few times. The chain carries TRBV30 and TRBJ1-1; possibly TRBD1 for D (6 bases). V lost 2 bases, J lost 8 bases, and 15 bases lay in between. This CDR3 region has 13 residues. Looked up from germline, CDR1 is GTSNPN and CDR2 is SVGIG (reference sequence). DNA for the CDR3: TGTGCCTGGAGTTTACAGGGAGGTCCCGAAGCTTTCTTT. Its protein product is CAWSLQGGPEAFF.

The V call is TRBV6-5, the J call TRBJ2-7, with a weak D call TRBD2 (6 bases). CDR1 and CDR2 from the germline V gene are MNHEY and SVGAGI. This CDR3 comprises 14 residues. V lost 8 bases and J 6 bases, leaving 20 bases between the germline ends. The CDR3 nucleotides are TGTGCCAGCGCCCCGGAGGGGACTTTAGCCGAGCAGTACTTC. Translating it yields CASAPEGTLAEQYF.

This clone was recorded once. The V gene is TRBV4-3, the J gene TRBJ2-3; 9 positions match TRBD2. This CDR3 spans 18 amino acids. V was pared by 0 bases and J by 5 bases, with 12 bases of the junction left unmatched. The germline gives CDR1 LGHNA, CDR2 YSLEER. The CDR3 DNA sequence: TGCGCCAGCAGCCAAGAGGCTAGCGGGGAAGGGTTGGGAGATACGCAGTATTTT. Translating it yields CASSQEASGEGLGDTQYF.

The CDR3 here is CASSGSSGGYTF. The DNA for the CDR3 is TGTGCCAGCAGTGGTTCTTCGGGTGGCTACACCTTC. V is TRBV6-1 and J is TRBJ1-2; the D is unclear. Trimming pared 4 bases from V and 7 bases from J, leaving 10 bases between. The CDR3 sequence is 12 residues long. The germline V gene has CDR1 MNHNS and CDR2 SASEGT.

J is TRBJ2-5 and V is TRBV7-9, with 10 bases lining up with TRBD2. Per the germline V gene, CDR1 is SEHNR and CDR2 is FQNEAQ (reference sequence). This CDR3 is 18 amino acids long. V was pared by 5 bases and J by 0 bases, with 12 bases of the junction left unmatched. The CDR3 nucleotides read TGTGCCAGCAGCGGCGAGCTAACTAGCGGGGTGTACCAAGAGACCCAGTACTTC. As protein: CASSGELTSGVYQETQYF. The whole variable domain, filled in from reference TRBV7-9 and TRBJ2-5, reads DTGVSQNPRHKITKRGQNVTFRCDPISEHNRLYWYRQTLGQGPEFLTYFQNEAQLEKSRLLSDRFSAERPKGSFSTLEIQRTEQGDSAMYLCASSGELTSGVYQETQYFGPGTRLLVL.

Concerning this clone itself: The identical CDR3 is also encoded by other nucleotide sequences in the sample. This chain uses TRBV6-5 with TRBJ1-6; the D is unclear. The CDR3 loop spans 13 amino acids. Germline V lookup: CDR1 MNHEY, CDR2 SVGAGI. The germline V and J ends were trimmed by 0 bases and 7 bases, with 4 bases remaining between them. CDR3 DNA sequence: TGTGCCAGCAGTTACTCTGGAAATTCACCCCTCCACTTT. Protein product: CASSYSGNSPLHF.